This is a list of T cell receptor beta chains from one sample in a study of identical twins. TCRdb reanalysed the 5' RACE reads using MiXCR and keeps one entry per CDR3 protein. This table holds some 330,000 distinct CDR3 sequences, around 9% found once. Sequences were obtained from naive T cells sorted from blood. Source of these receptors: a woman between 45 and 65 years old in good health. The CDR3 runs from the conserved cysteine through the conserved F or W. Fields, in order: clone size, J gene, V gene, D gene, CDR3 protein, CDR3 DNA. A D gene is named only where the DNA matches it firmly. A clone size is listed for some rows: how often the clone was seen (once, few, many), or a class if it is expanded.

- TRBJ2-1 TRBV5-1 TRBD1 CASNPGGPSKQFF TGCGCCAGCAATCCAGGGGGCCCTTCTAAGCAGTTCTTC
many TRBJ1-2 TRBV12-3/TRBV12-4 - CASSSLTAYGYTF TGTGCCAGCAGTTCTTTGACAGCCTATGGCTACACCTTC
many TRBJ2-1 TRBV5-1 TRBD2 CASRPGLAGGTSSYNEQFF TGCGCCAGCAGACCGGGACTAGCGGGAGGGACCAGCTCCTACAATGAGCAGTTCTTC
- TRBJ2-6 TRBV11-2 - CASRQERYSGANVLTF TGTGCCAGCCGTCAGGAAAGATACTCTGGGGCCAACGTTCTGACTTTC
many TRBJ2-1 TRBV5-4 - CASSPGELVGNEQFF TGTGCCAGCAGCCCAGGGGAACTGGTCGGGAATGAGCAGTTCTTC
many TRBJ1-4 TRBV6-5 TRBD1 CASSYSTGEGEKLFF TGTGCCAGCAGTTACTCGACAGGGGAGGGTGAAAAACTGTTTTTT
few TRBJ2-4 TRBV12-3/TRBV12-4 - CASSPGRTGSIQYF TGTGCCAGCAGTCCTGGCAGAACAGGTTCCATTCAGTACTTC
few TRBJ1-1 TRBV19 - CASTLDRDTEAFF TGTGCCAGTACCCTTGACCGGGACACTGAAGCTTTCTTT
few TRBJ2-3 TRBV20-1 TRBD2 CSASPLAGLTSTDTQYF TGCAGTGCTAGCCCCCTAGCGGGACTAACCTCCACAGATACGCAGTATTTT
few TRBJ1-2 TRBV9 TRBD1 CASSVGTVGRSGGYTF TGTGCCAGCAGCGTCGGGACAGTTGGGCGATCCGGTGGCTACACCTTC
few TRBJ1-2 TRBV20-1 - CSARDPSWAGSGYGYTF TGCAGTGCTAGAGACCCCTCCTGGGCAGGGTCAGGCTATGGCTACACCTTC
- TRBJ2-7 TRBV27 - CASSFLEGGCEQYF TGTGCCAGCAGTTTTTTGGAGGGCGGGTGCGAGCAGTACTTC
- TRBJ2-7 TRBV5-1 - CASSLVSSWDVVYEQYF TGCGCCAGCAGCTTGGTATCATCCTGGGACGTCGTATACGAGCAGTACTTC
few TRBJ2-1 TRBV12-3/TRBV12-4 TRBD1 CASSLRFRDRGHYEQFF TGTGCCAGCAGTTTAAGGTTTAGGGACAGGGGGCACTATGAGCAGTTCTTC
many TRBJ2-1 TRBV20-1 TRBD2 CSARDPTSGSYEQFF TGCAGTGCTAGAGATCCGACTAGCGGGAGCTATGAGCAGTTCTTC
few TRBJ2-1 TRBV20-1 TRBD2 CSASPGLADNEQFF TGCAGTGCTAGTCCGGGACTAGCGGACAATGAGCAGTTCTTC
few TRBJ2-3 TRBV18 - CASSGAQTDTQYF TGTGCCAGCTCAGGGGCCCAGACAGATACGCAGTATTTT
many TRBJ2-1 TRBV27 - CASSLSHNEQFF TGTGCCAGCAGTTTATCCCACAATGAGCAGTTCTTC
few TRBJ2-2 TRBV28 - CASKGANTGELFF TGTGCCAGCAAAGGGGCGAACACCGGGGAGCTGTTTTTT
few TRBJ1-2 TRBV25-1 TRBD1 CASSDTDRGGGYTF TGTGCCAGCAGTGACACCGACAGGGGAGGCGGCTACACCTTC
- TRBJ2-5 TRBV19 TRBD2 CASSIGLAGETQYF TGTGCCAGTAGTATAGGACTAGCGGGGGAGACCCAGTACTTC
many TRBJ1-1 TRBV7-9 - CASSLAQGWTEAFF TGTGCCAGCAGCTTAGCTCAGGGTTGGACTGAAGCTTTCTTT
- TRBJ2-1 TRBV29-1 TRBD2 CSVVGLAGWNEQFF TGCAGCGTTGTTGGTCTAGCGGGATGGAATGAGCAGTTCTTC
many TRBJ2-1 TRBV11-2 - CASTPSRGKLNNEQFF TGTGCCAGCACCCCCTCGAGGGGGAAGTTAAACAATGAGCAGTTCTTC
- TRBJ2-3 TRBV10-2 - CASRALASTDTQYF TGCGCCAGCCGGGCTCTCGCGAGCACAGATACGCAGTATTTT
many TRBJ2-5 TRBV5-1 TRBD1 CASSSSGGQVRETQYF TGCGCCAGCAGCTCCTCCGGAGGACAGGTCAGGGAGACCCAGTACTTC
- TRBJ2-3 TRBV20-1 - CSTKPGPNTQYF TGCAGCACGAAACCGGGGCCTAATACGCAGTATTTT
- TRBJ2-3 TRBV27 - CASNLGQSTDTQYF TGTGCCAGCAACCTCGGCCAGAGCACAGATACGCAGTATTTT
- TRBJ2-3 TRBV28 TRBD2 CASFAGGEDTQYF TGTGCCAGCTTTGCGGGAGGGGAGGATACGCAGTATTTT
many TRBJ2-2 TRBV3-1 - CASSQVLGTGELFF TGTGCCAGCAGCCAAGTGCTGGGGACCGGGGAGCTGTTTTTT
few TRBJ2-2 TRBV14 TRBD2 CASSQGLAYTGELFF TGTGCCAGCAGCCAAGGACTAGCGTACACCGGGGAGCTGTTTTTT
- TRBJ1-6 TRBV5-1 - CASSSGVLGSPLHF TGCGCCAGCAGCTCAGGGGTTCTCGGTTCACCCCTCCACTTT
many TRBJ2-3 TRBV7-9 TRBD2 CASSRLAGQGADTQYF TGTGCCAGCAGCCGACTAGCGGGACAAGGGGCAGATACGCAGTATTTT
many TRBJ2-2 TRBV12-3/TRBV12-4 TRBD2 CASSRLAAGELFF TGTGCCAGCAGTCGACTAGCGGCCGGGGAGCTGTTTTTT
few TRBJ2-3 TRBV7-9 TRBD2 CASSLGGSYTDTQYF TGTGCCAGCAGCTTAGGCGGGAGCTATACAGATACGCAGTATTTT
many TRBJ2-1 TRBV5-1 TRBD2 CASSSPSGTSGIFGYNEQFF TGCGCCAGCAGCTCTCCCAGCGGGACTAGCGGGATATTCGGGTACAATGAGCAGTTCTTC
- TRBJ1-2 TRBV19 - CASIRKDNYGYTF TGTGCCAGTATCAGGAAAGATAACTATGGCTACACCTTC
few TRBJ2-1 TRBV5-1 TRBD2 CASSPFGGRAQNEQFF TGCGCCAGCAGCCCATTTGGCGGGAGGGCACAGAATGAGCAGTTCTTC
many TRBJ2-3 TRBV7-8 TRBD1 CASSARQGDTQYF TGTGCCAGCAGCGCCCGACAGGGGGATACGCAGTATTTT
- TRBJ2-3 TRBV5-1 TRBD2 CASSQLFRTSGTDTQYF TGCGCCAGCAGCCAACTTTTCCGGACTAGCGGCACAGATACGCAGTATTTT